This record looks at one T cell receptor (beta chain) sequence and its context. From germline, CDR1 is SGHAT and CDR2 FQNNGV. With 0 bases removed from V and 3 bases from J, the gap between germline ends came to 12 bases. The CDR3 spans 15 residues. Authors' methods: It was from reference gene primer amplification that nucleated cell counts were estimated. Some clones are missing from TCRdb's copy, which holds only in-frame ones; the method was immunoSEQ multiplex PCR. The D gene and trimming were derived from the DNA, and the V and J assignments and clone size from that table. The sample holds roughly 130,000 clones, over 80% seen once. The data are from a study of blood T cell repertoires in COVID-19. The wider study: PBMCs, B-cell-depleted T cells, or T cells provided the cDNA or gDNA that made up the material.

The chain uses TRBV11-2 and TRBJ2-7; D is undetermined. The sample comprised peripheral blood. The origin of this receptor is a man in his sixties with active or convalescent COVID-19. In nucleotides, the CDR3 is TGTGCCAGCAGCTTAGATCTCCCCAAGAGCTACGAGCAGTACTTC. This codes for CASSLDLPKSYEQYF.